The T cell receptor (beta chain) under discussion was sequenced for a study of T cell responses to AZD1222 COVID-19 vaccine. The CDR3 has 16 amino acids. The V end was cut by 1 base, the J end by 0 bases, with 10 bases between. Germline V gene lookup returns CDR1 LGHNA and CDR2 YSLEER. Clones were sequenced by immunoSEQ multiplex PCR, and TCRdb holds only the in-frame ones, with some missing. The sample lists 95,000 to 110,000 clones; about nine tenths were seen once. Second-dose schedules of about 4 or about 12 weeks were combined. For this clone: The antigen is unknown.

Regarding the study as a whole: Repertoire sampling was restricted to post-peak T cell response timepoints. It should be noted that donors were predominantly white British and more often female, and clonal diversity was possibly underestimated. Nearly half of the spike-specific TCRs reportedly recognize variant regions that carry no mutations.

This clonotype was sampled from an adult who received the AZD1222 COVID-19 vaccine. This chain uses TRBV4-3 with TRBJ2-1, with unresolved D. The sequenced sample was peripheral blood, obtained 28 days after the second AZD1222 dose. The CDR3 loop reads CASSQAQVSSYNEQFF. DNA of the CDR3: TGCGCCAGCAGCCAAGCTCAGGTCAGCTCCTACAATGAGCAGTTCTTC.